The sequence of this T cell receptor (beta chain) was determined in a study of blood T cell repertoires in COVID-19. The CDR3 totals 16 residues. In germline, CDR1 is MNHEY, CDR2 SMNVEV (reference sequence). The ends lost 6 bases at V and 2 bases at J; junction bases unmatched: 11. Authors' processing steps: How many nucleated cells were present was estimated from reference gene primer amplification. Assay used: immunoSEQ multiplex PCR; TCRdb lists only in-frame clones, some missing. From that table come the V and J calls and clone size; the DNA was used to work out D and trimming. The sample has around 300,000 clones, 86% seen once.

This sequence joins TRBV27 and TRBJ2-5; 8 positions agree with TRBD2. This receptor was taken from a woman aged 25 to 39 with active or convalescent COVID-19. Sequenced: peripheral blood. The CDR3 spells CASRPSGTSYQETQYF. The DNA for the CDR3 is TGTGCCAGCAGACCCTCCGGGACTAGTTATCAAGAGACCCAGTACTTC.